These 22 T cell receptor beta chains share one sample of origin, sequenced in a study of control samples from healthy donors and cancer patients. Sequenced by immunoSEQ multiplex PCR; TCRdb stores in-frame clones only, minus some. The sample includes 70,000 to 80,000 clones, roughly 90% of them seen just once. Sequenced input: PBMCs. Every receptor here comes from a woman between 55 and 75 years old with head and neck cancer.

This rearrangement joins TRBV6-1 to TRBJ2-3, with TRBD1 matching over 7 bases. This CDR3 region has 16 residues. V lost 6 bases, J lost 0 bases, and 9 bases stayed unmatched. Looked up from germline, CDR1 is MNHNS and CDR2 is SASEGT. DNA for the CDR3: TGTGCCAGCAGGGAAACCGGGACAGCCAGCACAGATACGCAGTATTTT. Amino acids: CASRETGTASTDTQYF.

This rearrangement joins TRBV28 to TRBJ2-7; D unresolved. V lost 2 bases, J lost 2 bases, and 7 bases lay in between. The CDR3 contains 13 residues. Germline V gives CDR1 MDHEN, CDR2 SYDVKM. The CDR3 DNA reads as TGTGCCAGCAGTTTAGCGGAGCCCTACGAGCAGTACTTC. Amino acid sequence: CASSLAEPYEQYF.

This chain joins TRBV6-1 and TRBJ2-5, with TRBD2 matching over 13 bases. The J segment lost 5 bases and the V segment lost 3 bases, leaving 15 bases of the junction unmatched. In germline, CDR1 is MNHNS, CDR2 SASEGT. CDR3 length: 19 residues. The CDR3 DNA reads as TGTGCCAGCAGTGATATTGTTCCTGGACTAGCGGGAGCCGCCGAGACCCAGTACTTC. It is translated as CASSDIVPGLAGAAETQYF.

The rearrangement uses TRBV12-3 or TRBV12-4 and TRBJ2-4; D gene ambiguous. This CDR3 is 13 amino acids long. Trimming took 5 bases from V and 10 from J, leaving 15 bases between them. The CDR3 here is CASSPTTGKIQYF. CDR3 in DNA: TGTGCCAGCAGTCCGACGACTGGGAAGATTCAGTACTTC.

The chain combines TRBV30 with TRBJ1-1; D ambiguous. V shed 2 bases and J shed 1 base, with 8 bases lying between them. The CDR3 is 13 amino acids. CDR1 is GTSNPN and CDR2 is SVGIG in the germline V gene (reference sequence). Here the CDR3 DNA reads TGTGCCTGGAGTTCACAGCCGAACACTGAAGCTTTCTTT. Encoded protein: CAWSSQPNTEAFF.

The V gene is TRBV19, the J gene TRBJ2-5; D gene unclear. Germline lookup yields CDR1 LNHDA and CDR2 SQIVND (reference sequence). The ends were cut back, 1 base at V and 1 base at J, with 4 bases in the middle. The CDR3 runs to 13 residues. The CDR3 loop reads CASSIVVQETQYF. DNA of the CDR3: TGTGCCAGTAGTATAGTTGTCCAAGAGACCCAGTACTTC.

The chain employs TRBV10-1 and TRBJ1-4; D unclear. V was cut by 6 bases and J by 0 bases, with 14 bases left in between. Germline V lookup: CDR1 WNHNN, CDR2 SYGVQD (reference sequence). CDR3 length: 16 residues. CDR3 residues: CASSVPRNATNEKLFF. CDR3 coding DNA: TGCGCCAGCAGCGTGCCGCGGAATGCAACTAATGAAAAACTGTTTTTT.

The rearrangement joins TRBV19 to TRBJ1-5, with TRBD1 matching 7 bases. CDR3 length equals 16 residues. V lost 0 bases to trimming and J lost 4 bases; unmatched junction nucleotides: 6. Looked up from germline, CDR1 is LNHDA and CDR2 is SQIVND (reference sequence). The CDR3 DNA reads as TGTGCCAGTAGTATAGATGACAGGGTTAGGAATCAGCCCCAGCATTTT. Translating it yields CASSIDDRVRNQPQHF.

This chain links TRBV5-1 with TRBJ1-3, with D uncertain. The CDR3 consists of 13 residues. Trimming shortened V by 3 bases and J by 2 bases, and 6 bases separated the two germline ends. Germline V gene lookup returns CDR1 SGHRS and CDR2 YFSETQ. The CDR3 loop is CASSSNPGNTIYF. CDR3 DNA: TGCGCCAGCAGCTCCAACCCTGGAAACACCATATATTTT.

V gene TRBV11-2 combines with J gene TRBJ2-2, with 9 bases identical to TRBD2. The J segment lost 4 bases and the V segment lost 1 base, leaving 10 bases of the junction unmatched. The CDR3 consists of 18 residues. Germline CDR1 is SGHAT and CDR2 is FQNNGV. The CDR3 DNA is TGTGCCAGCAGCTTAGTGGTACTAGCGGGTACTATCACCGGGGAGCTGTTTTTT. The encoded protein is CASSLVVLAGTITGELFF.

The J gene is TRBJ1-4, the V gene TRBV13; no reliable D call. Germline assignment: CDR1 PRHDT and CDR2 FYEKMQ (reference sequence). V shed 5 bases and J shed 2 bases, with 6 bases lying between them. There are 13 residues in the CDR3. CDR3: CASSHRTNEKLFF. The CDR3 DNA is TGTGCCAGCAGCCACCGCACTAATGAAAAACTGTTTTTT. Using reference TRBV13 and TRBJ1-4 for the parts outside the CDR3, the full variable domain is AAGVIQSPRHLIKEKRETATLKCYPIPRHDTVYWYQQGPGQDPQFLISFYEKMQSDKGSIPDRFSAQQFSDYHSELNMSSLELGDSALYFCASSHRTNEKLFFGSGTQLSVL.

This clone was detected only once. In nucleotides, the CDR3 is TGTGCCAGCAGCTTCTACCCGGGACAGGGGATACAAGAGACCCAGTACTTC. As protein: CASSFYPGQGIQETQYF. The V call is TRBV11-2, the J call TRBJ2-5; TRBD1 matches at 10 bases. The germline gives CDR1 SGHAT, CDR2 FQNNGV. Losses at the gene ends were 3 bases for V and 2 bases for J; bases not matched to a gene: 9. This CDR3 region has 17 residues. The complete variable domain, with remaining parts taken from reference TRBV11-2 and TRBJ2-5, reads EAGVAQSPRYKIIEKRQSVAFWCNPISGHATLYWYQQILGQGPKLLIQFQNNGVVDDSQLPKDRFSAERLKGVDSTLKIQPAKLEDSAVYLCASSFYPGQGIQETQYFGPGTRLLVL.

V and J are TRBV7-9 and TRBJ1-2; D may be TRBD1 (5 bases). Trimming stripped 5 bases from V and 8 bases from J, with 21 bases between. Germline CDR1 and CDR2: SEHNR and FQNEAQ (reference sequence). The CDR3 length is 15 residues. This CDR3 reads CASSPALGQVTGYTF. CDR3 nucleotides: TGTGCCAGCAGCCCCGCGTTGGGGCAGGTTACGGGCTACACCTTC. Using reference TRBV7-9 and TRBJ1-2 for the parts outside the CDR3, the full variable domain is DTGVSQNPRHKITKRGQNVTFRCDPISEHNRLYWYRQTLGQGPEFLTYFQNEAQLEKSRLLSDRFSAERPKGSFSTLEIQRTEQGDSAMYLCASSPALGQVTGYTFGSGTRLTVV.

J is TRBJ2-7 and V is TRBV28; weak D call: TRBD2 (6 bases). From germline, CDR1 is MDHEN and CDR2 SYDVKM. The V end was cut by 7 bases, the J end by 2 bases, with 15 bases between. The CDR3 spans 14 residues. CDR3 sequence reads: CASMRFGEAYEQYF. CDR3 bases: TGTGCCAGCATGCGGTTTGGGGAGGCCTACGAGCAGTACTTC.

This clone was detected once. This chain joins TRBV29-1 and TRBJ2-3; TRBD2 agrees at 11 bases. The V gene end was trimmed by 7 bases and the J gene end by 10 bases; junction bases not matched to a gene: 7. From germline, CDR1 is SQVTM and CDR2 ANQGSEA. This CDR3 has 12 residues. This CDR3 reads CSAQTSGRSQYF. The CDR3, as DNA: TGCAGCGCTCAAACTAGCGGGAGATCGCAGTATTTT.

The rearrangement links TRBV6-5 to TRBJ2-3; D might be TRBD2 (5 bases). V lost 8 bases and J 0 bases, leaving 12 bases between the germline ends. The CDR3 has 14 residues. CDR1 and CDR2 (germline): MNHEY, SVGAGI. CDR3 bases: TGTGCCAGCCAGGACGGGAAAAGCACAGATACGCAGTATTTT. Its protein is CASQDGKSTDTQYF.

V usage is TRBV12-3 or TRBV12-4 and J usage is TRBJ2-3; a possible D gene is TRBD2 (6 bases). The CDR3 covers 13 residues. Trimming took 4 bases from V and 4 from J, leaving 9 bases between them. CDR3 sequence reads: CASSSTGADTQYF. DNA of the CDR3: TGTGCCAGCAGTTCTACGGGAGCAGATACGCAGTATTTT.

This clone was detected only a few times. V usage is TRBV7-9 and J usage is TRBJ2-7; D unclear. The CDR3 is 13 residues long. Trimming took 5 bases from V and 5 from J, leaving 13 bases between them. Germline CDR1 SEHNR, CDR2 FQNEAQ (reference sequence). CDR3 sequence reads: CASSRHGPNEQYF. The CDR3 DNA sequence: TGTGCCAGCAGCCGGCACGGGCCGAACGAGCAGTACTTC.

The chain employs TRBV5-1 and TRBJ1-1, with D unresolved. The CDR3 consists of 15 residues. Trimming removed 4 bases from V and 1 base from J, with 14 bases in between. CDR1 SGHRS and CDR2 YFSETQ come from the germline V gene. DNA for the CDR3: TGCGCCAGCAGCCTGGGAGGAGGAGGGAACACTGAAGCTTTCTTT. Its protein is CASSLGGGGNTEAFF.

The CDR3 loop is CASSWGSYNEQFF. As DNA, the CDR3 is TGTGCCAGCAGCTGGGGATCGTACAATGAGCAGTTCTTC. The J gene is TRBJ2-1, the V gene TRBV7-9; D gene unclear. The germline gives CDR1 SEHNR, CDR2 FQNEAQ (reference sequence). V dropped 4 bases and J dropped 4 bases, with 8 bases sitting between them. This CDR3 region has 13 residues.

This rearrangement joins TRBV29-1 to TRBJ1-2, with 7 bases identical to TRBD1. The CDR3 totals 13 residues. CDR1 and CDR2 (germline): SQVTM, ANQGSEA. J lost 6 bases, V lost 4 bases, and 8 bases had no gene match. The CDR3 loop reads CSVGDRAWDGYTF. For the CDR3, the DNA is TGCAGCGTTGGTGACAGGGCCTGGGATGGCTACACCTTC.

The chain uses TRBV20-1 and TRBJ2-7; D is perhaps TRBD2 (6 bases). Trimming cost V 3 bases and J 2 bases, with 11 bases left between them. Germline CDR1 and CDR2: DFQATT and SNEGSKA (reference sequence). This CDR3 has 13 amino acids. This CDR3 is CSASLAGTYEQYF. DNA for the CDR3: TGCAGTGCTAGTTTGGCGGGAACCTACGAGCAGTACTTC.